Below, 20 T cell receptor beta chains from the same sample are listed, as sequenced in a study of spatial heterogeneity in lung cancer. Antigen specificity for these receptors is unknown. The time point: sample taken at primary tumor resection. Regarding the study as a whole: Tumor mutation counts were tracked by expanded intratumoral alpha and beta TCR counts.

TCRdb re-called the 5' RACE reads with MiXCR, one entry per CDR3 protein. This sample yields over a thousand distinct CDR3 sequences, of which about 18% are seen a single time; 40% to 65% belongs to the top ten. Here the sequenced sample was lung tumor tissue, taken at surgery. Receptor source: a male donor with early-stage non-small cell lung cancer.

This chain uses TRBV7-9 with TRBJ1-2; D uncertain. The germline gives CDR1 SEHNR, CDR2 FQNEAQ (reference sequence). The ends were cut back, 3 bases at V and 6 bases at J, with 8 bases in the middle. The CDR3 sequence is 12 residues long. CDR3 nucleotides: TGTGCCAGCAGCTTGTCGGGAAATGGCTACACCTTC. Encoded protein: CASSLSGNGYTF.

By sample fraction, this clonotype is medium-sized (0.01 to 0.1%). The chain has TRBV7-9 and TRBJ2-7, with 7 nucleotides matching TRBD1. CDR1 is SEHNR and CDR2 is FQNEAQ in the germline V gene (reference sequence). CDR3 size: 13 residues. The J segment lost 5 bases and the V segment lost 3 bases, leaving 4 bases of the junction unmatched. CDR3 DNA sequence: TGTGCCAGCAGCTTGTCGGGACAGCACGAGCAGTACTTC. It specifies CASSLSGQHEQYF.

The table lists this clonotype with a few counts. CDR3 nucleotides: TGCGCCAGCAGCTGGACTAGCGGCCACAATGAGCAGTTCTTC. Its translation is CASSWTSGHNEQFF. The chain carries TRBV5-1 and TRBJ2-1; 10 bases match TRBD2. The CDR3 is 14 amino acids. CDR1 is SGHRS, CDR2 YFSETQ, per germline. The junction had 2 bases not matched to a gene; V was cut back by 3 bases and J by 5 bases.

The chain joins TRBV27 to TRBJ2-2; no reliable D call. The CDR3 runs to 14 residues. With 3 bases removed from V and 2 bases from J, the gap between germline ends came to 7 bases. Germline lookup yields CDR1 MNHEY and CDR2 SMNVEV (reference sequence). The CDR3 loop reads CASSFAVNTGELFF. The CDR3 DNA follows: TGTGCCAGCAGTTTCGCGGTTAACACCGGGGAGCTGTTTTTT.

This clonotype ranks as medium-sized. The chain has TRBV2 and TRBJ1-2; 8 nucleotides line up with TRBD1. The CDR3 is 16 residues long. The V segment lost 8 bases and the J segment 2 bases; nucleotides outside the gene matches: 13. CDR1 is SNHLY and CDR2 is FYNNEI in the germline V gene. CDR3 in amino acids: CASGRDRPPLNYGYTF. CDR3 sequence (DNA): TGTGCCAGCGGTCGGGACAGGCCCCCCTTAAACTATGGCTACACCTTC.

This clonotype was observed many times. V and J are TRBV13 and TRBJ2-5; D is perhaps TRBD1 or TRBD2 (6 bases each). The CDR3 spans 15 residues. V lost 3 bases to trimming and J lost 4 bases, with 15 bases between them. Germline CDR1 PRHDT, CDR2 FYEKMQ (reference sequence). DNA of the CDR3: TGTGCCAGCAGCTTGAAGGGGGGAGCGAGAGAGACCCAGTACTTC. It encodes CASSLKGGARETQYF.

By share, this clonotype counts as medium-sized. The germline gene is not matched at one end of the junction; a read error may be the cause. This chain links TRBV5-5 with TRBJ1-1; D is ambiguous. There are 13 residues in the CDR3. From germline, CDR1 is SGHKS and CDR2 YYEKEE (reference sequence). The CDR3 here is CASRFDLNTEAFF. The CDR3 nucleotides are TGTGCCAGCCGCTTTGATTTGAACACTGAAGCTTTCTTT.

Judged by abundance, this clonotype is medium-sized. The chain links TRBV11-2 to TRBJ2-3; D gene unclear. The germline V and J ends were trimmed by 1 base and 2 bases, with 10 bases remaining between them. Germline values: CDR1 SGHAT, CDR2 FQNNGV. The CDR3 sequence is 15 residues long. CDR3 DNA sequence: TGTGCCAGCAGCTTAGCTTGGCAGGCCACAGATACGCAGTATTTT. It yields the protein CASSLAWQATDTQYF.

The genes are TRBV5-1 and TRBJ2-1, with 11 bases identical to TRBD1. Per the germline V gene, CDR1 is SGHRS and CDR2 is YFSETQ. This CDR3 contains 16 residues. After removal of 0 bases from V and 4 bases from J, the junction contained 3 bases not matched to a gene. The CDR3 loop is CASSLAGTGGYNEQFF. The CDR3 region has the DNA TGCGCCAGCAGCTTGGCAGGGACAGGGGGTTACAATGAGCAGTTCTTC.

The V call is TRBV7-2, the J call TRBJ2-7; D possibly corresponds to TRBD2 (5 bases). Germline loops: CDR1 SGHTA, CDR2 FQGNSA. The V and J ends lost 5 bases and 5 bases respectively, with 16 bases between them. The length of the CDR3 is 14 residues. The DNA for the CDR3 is TGTGCCAGCAGCGCTGTCGCGGGTGTCCACGAGCAGTACTTC. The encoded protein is CASSAVAGVHEQYF.

In DNA form, the CDR3 reads TGTGCCAGCAGCCCCCAGACAGGGACGGGTGGCTACACCTTC. Translating gives CASSPQTGTGGYTF. V is TRBV7-2 and J is TRBJ1-2; 7 bases agree with TRBD1. J lost 7 bases, V lost 5 bases, and 10 bases had no gene match. Germline V gene lookup returns CDR1 SGHTA and CDR2 FQGNSA. The CDR3 contains 14 residues.

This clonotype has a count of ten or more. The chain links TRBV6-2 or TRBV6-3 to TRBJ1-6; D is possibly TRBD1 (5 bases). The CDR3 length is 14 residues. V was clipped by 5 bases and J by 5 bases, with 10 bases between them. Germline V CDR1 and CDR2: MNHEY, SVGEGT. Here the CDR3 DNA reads TGTGCCAGCAGTCCCGGGACGGATAATTCACCCCTCCACTTT. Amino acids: CASSPGTDNSPLHF.

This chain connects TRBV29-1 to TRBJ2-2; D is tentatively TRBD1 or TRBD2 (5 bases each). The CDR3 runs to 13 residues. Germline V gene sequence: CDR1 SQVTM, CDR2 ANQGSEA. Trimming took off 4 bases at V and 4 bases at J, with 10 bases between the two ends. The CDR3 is CSVAAGGTGELFF. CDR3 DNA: TGCAGCGTTGCGGCTGGGGGCACCGGGGAGCTGTTTTTT.

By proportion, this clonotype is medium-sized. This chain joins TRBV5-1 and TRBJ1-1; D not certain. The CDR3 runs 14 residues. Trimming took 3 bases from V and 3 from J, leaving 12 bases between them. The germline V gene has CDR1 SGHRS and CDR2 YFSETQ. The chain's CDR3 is CASSYDIRDTEAFF. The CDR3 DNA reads TGCGCCAGCAGCTATGACATTCGAGACACTGAAGCTTTCTTT.

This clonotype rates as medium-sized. The CDR3 DNA reads TGCAGTGCCAAAAGGGCGGGACTAGCGGGAGGGCCCAATGAGCAGTTCTTC. Protein: CSAKRAGLAGGPNEQFF. The chain has TRBV20-1 and TRBJ2-1; 16 positions agree with TRBD2. The J segment lost 6 bases and the V segment lost 6 bases, leaving 11 bases of the junction unmatched. CDR1 and CDR2 (germline): DFQATT, SNEGSKA (reference sequence). This CDR3 has 17 residues.

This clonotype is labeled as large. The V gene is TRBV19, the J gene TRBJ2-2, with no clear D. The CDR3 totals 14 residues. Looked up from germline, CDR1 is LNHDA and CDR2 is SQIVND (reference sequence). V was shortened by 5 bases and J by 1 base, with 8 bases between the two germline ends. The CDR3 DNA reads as TGTGCCAGTAGTTACAGAATGAACACCGGGGAGCTGTTTTTT. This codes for CASSYRMNTGELFF. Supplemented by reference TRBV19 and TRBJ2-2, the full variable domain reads DGGITQSPKYLFRKEGQNVTLSCEQNLNHDAMYWYRQDPGQGLRLIYYSQIVNDFQKGDIAEGYSVSREKKESFPLTVTSAQKNPTAFYLCASSYRMNTGELFFGEGSRLTVL.

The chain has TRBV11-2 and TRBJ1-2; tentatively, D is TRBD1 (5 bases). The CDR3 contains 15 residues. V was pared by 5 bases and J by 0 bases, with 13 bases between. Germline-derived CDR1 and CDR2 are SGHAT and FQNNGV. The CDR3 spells CASSGRDRSNYGYTF. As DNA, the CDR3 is TGTGCCAGCAGCGGCCGGGACCGCTCTAACTATGGCTACACCTTC.

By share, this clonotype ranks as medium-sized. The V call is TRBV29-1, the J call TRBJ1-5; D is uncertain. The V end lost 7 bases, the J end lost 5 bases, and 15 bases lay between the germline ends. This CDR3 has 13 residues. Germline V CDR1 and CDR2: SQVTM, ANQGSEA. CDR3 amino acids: CSAGEASHQPQHF. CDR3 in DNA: TGCAGCGCCGGGGAGGCGTCGCATCAGCCCCAGCATTTT. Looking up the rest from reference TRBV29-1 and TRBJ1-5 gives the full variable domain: SAVISQKPSRDICQRGTSLTIQCQVDSQVTMMFWYRQQPGQSLTLIATANQGSEATYESGFVIDKFPISRPNLTFSTLTVSNMSPEDSSIYLCSAGEASHQPQHFGDGTRLSIL.

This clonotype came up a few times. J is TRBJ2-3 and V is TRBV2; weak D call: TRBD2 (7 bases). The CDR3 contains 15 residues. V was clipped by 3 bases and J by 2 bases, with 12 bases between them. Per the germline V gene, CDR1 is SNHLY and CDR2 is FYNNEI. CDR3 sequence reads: CASSEEGGPTDTQYF. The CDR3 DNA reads TGTGCCAGCAGTGAGGAGGGGGGGCCCACAGATACGCAGTATTTT.

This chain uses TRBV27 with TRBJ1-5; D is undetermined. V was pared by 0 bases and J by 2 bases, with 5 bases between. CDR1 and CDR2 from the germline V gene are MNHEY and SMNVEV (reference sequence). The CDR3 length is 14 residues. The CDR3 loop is CASSLSRGNQPQHF. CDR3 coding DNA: TGTGCCAGCAGTTTATCCCGGGGCAATCAGCCCCAGCATTTT.